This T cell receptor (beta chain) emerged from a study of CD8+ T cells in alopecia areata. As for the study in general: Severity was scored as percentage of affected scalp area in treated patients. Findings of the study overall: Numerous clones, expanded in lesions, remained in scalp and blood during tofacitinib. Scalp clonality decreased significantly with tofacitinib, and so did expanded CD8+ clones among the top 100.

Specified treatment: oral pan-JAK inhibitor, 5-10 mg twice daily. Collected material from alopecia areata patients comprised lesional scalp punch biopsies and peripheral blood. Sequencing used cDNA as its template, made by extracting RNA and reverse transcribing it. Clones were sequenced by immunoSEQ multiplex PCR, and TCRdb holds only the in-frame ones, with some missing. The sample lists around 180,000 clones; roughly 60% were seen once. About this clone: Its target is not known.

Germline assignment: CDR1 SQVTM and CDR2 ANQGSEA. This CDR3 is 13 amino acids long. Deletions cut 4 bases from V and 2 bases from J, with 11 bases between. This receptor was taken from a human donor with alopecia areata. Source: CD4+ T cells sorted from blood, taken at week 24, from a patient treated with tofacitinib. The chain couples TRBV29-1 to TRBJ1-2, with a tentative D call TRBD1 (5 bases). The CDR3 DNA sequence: TGCAGCGTTGGTGGCAGGGCCAACTATGGCTACACCTTC. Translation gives CSVGGRANYGYTF.